The present T cell receptor (beta chain) was sequenced within a study of shared clonotypes between healthy human individuals. Findings and limits, study-wide: Clonotype sharing among donors was expected to depend on sequencing depth.

Every donor, a Caucasian adult, lived in Nashville, Tennessee. Into CD45RA+ naive and CD45RA-negative memory subsets, the CD4+ cells were split. Note on this clone: The antigen remains unidentified.

This CDR3 has 13 residues. J lost 5 bases, V lost 8 bases, and 5 bases had no gene match. Per the germline V gene, CDR1 is MDHEN and CDR2 is SYDVKM. Libraries were prepared by immunoSEQ multiplex PCR; TCRdb keeps only in-frame clonotypes and omits some of them. The table shows 2 million to 2.5 million clones, with over 85% occurring only once. This chain joins TRBV28 and TRBJ1-2; TRBD1 agrees at 10 bases. Sequenced: naive CD4+ T cells from PBMCs. The subset denotes: CD45RA+ positively selected. This sequence was found in a man aged 18 to 29 in good health. Some clones in this sample may be carry-over from other donors' samples. The CDR3 DNA sequence: TGTGCCAGCGGACAGGGGGGAGGGTATGGCTACACCTTC. It translates to CASGQGGGYGYTF.